Ten or more counts support the clone carrying this TCR beta chain. The antigen remains undetermined. This record belongs to a study of T cell repertoires in cytomegalovirus infection. TCRdb processed the reads anew with MiXCR; each CDR3 protein has one entry. The table records 500,000 or so distinct CDR3 sequences, 16% of them present only once. Notes on the study in general: Ex vivo responses were dominated by HLA-C-restricted CMV-specific TCR beta clonotypes.

Trimming removed 8 bases at V and 6 bases at J, with 10 bases between. The CDR3 is 12 amino acids. This receptor was obtained from a human donor in good health (CMV status not recorded). Some clones in this sample may be carry-over from other donors' samples. Sequenced sample: CD8+ T cells from PBMCs. The V and J genes are TRBV12-3 or TRBV12-4 and TRBJ2-2, with D perhaps matching TRBD1 or TRBD2 (5 bases each). CDR3 nucleotide sequence: TGTGCCAGCCTCGGGGCGGCCGGGGAGCTGTTTTTT. It translates to CASLGAAGELFF.